These 17 T cell receptor beta chains came from one sample sequenced in a study of lymphopenia after photon versus proton radiotherapy (dated by TCRdb to the late 2010s). Library generation was performed with the immunoSEQ multiplex PCR assay. The table was pulled from immuneACCESS by TCRdb, which kept in-frame rearrangements only. Such tables lose some clones; where checked, under half of the loss comes from unresolved V genes, and the rest has no known cause. Recorded for this sample are about 24,000 clones; 65% to 85% of them occurred a single time. 21% of the sample lies in the top ten. Here the sequenced sample was peripheral blood, taken from a patient treated with proton-based radiotherapy. The receptor set was obtained from a woman aged 65 to 85 with pancreatic cancer.

The V call is TRBV7-9, the J call TRBJ2-4; D is uncertain. Germline-derived CDR1 and CDR2 are SEHNR and FQNEAQ (reference sequence). The V end lost 5 bases, the J end lost 6 bases, and 11 bases lay between the germline ends. The length of the CDR3 is 13 residues. The CDR3 nucleotides are TGTGCCAGCAGCCAACCGTCCCTAAACATTCAGTACTTC. Amino acids: CASSQPSLNIQYF.

The CDR3 sequence is CASSSARLAAGDTQYF. The CDR3 DNA is TGTGCCAGCAGCTCCGCCAGACTAGCGGCGGGGGATACGCAGTATTTT. The chain employs TRBV6-6 and TRBJ2-3, with 9 bases fitting TRBD2. The V and J ends lost 6 bases and 6 bases, in that order; junction bases with no gene match: 13. CDR1 is MNHNY and CDR2 is SVGAGI in the germline V gene (reference sequence). This CDR3 is built from 16 residues.

The genes are TRBV4-3 and TRBJ2-7, with 8 bases lining up with TRBD2. The CDR3 is 16 residues long. Losses at the gene ends were 4 bases for V and 4 bases for J; bases not matched to a gene: 12. CDR1 and CDR2 from the germline V gene are LGHNA and YSLEER. The CDR3 is CASSRTSGSSGYEQYF. The DNA of the CDR3 is TGCGCCAGCAGCCGTACCTCTGGGTCTAGCGGGTACGAGCAGTACTTC.

The chain carries TRBV27 and TRBJ2-7; 9 bases align to TRBD2. The CDR3 is 14 amino acids. With 8 bases clipped from V and 1 base from J, the junction kept 6 bases outside the gene matches. Germline V gene data show CDR1 as MNHEY and CDR2 as SMNVEV (reference sequence). The CDR3 bases are TGTGCCAGCCACTTAGCGGGAGTGTCCTACGAGCAGTACTTC. Its translation: CASHLAGVSYEQYF.

The sample holds a few counts of this clone. This sequence joins TRBV5-5 and TRBJ2-7; 9 bases align to TRBD1. In germline, CDR1 is SGHKS, CDR2 YYEKEE (reference sequence). The CDR3 consists of 15 residues. The V segment lost 4 bases and the J segment 1 base; nucleotides outside the gene matches: 6. The CDR3 loop is CASSRTGGASYEQYF. CDR3 in DNA: TGTGCCAGCAGCCGTACAGGGGGCGCGTCCTACGAGCAGTACTTC.

The CDR3 loop reads CASSSQDRDRYNEQFF. Written as DNA, the CDR3 is TGTGCCAGCAGCTCCCAGGACCGGGACAGATACAATGAGCAGTTCTTC. This chain connects TRBV11-3 to TRBJ2-1, with TRBD1 identical over 7 bases. CDR1 is SGHNT, CDR2 YENEEA, per germline. The CDR3 is made up of 16 amino acids. V shed 4 bases, J shed 4 bases, and the junction held 10 bases outside the gene matches.

V and J are TRBV19 and TRBJ2-3; 7 nucleotides align to TRBD2. The CDR3 extends over 16 amino acids. The V and J ends lost 6 bases and 1 base, in that order; junction bases with no gene match: 10. Germline loops: CDR1 LNHDA, CDR2 SQIVND (reference sequence). CDR3 nucleotides: TGTGCCAGTAGCAAGGGGAGCGGGGAGGGCACAGATACGCAGTATTTT. Protein product: CASSKGSGEGTDTQYF.

The chain uses TRBV9 and TRBJ2-1; 7 bases are a match to TRBD2. This CDR3 is 15 amino acids long. The germline V gene encodes CDR1 SGDLS and CDR2 YYNGEE. Trimming at V came to 4 bases and at J to 12 bases, leaving 16 bases not matched to a gene. The CDR3 DNA is TGTGCCAGCAGCCCCCCATCTAGCGGCACCACTTCGCAGTTCTTC. It yields the protein CASSPPSSGTTSQFF.

In its sample, this clone was seen a few times. This sequence joins TRBV7-9 and TRBJ2-7, with 8 bases fitting TRBD1. With 4 bases clipped from V and 5 bases from J, the junction kept 10 bases outside the gene matches. The CDR3 covers 15 residues. The germline CDR1 and CDR2 sequences are SEHNR and FQNEAQ (reference sequence). The CDR3 region has the DNA TGTGCCAGCAGCTCCGCTTCGACAGGGGAACACGAGCAGTACTTC. Protein sequence: CASSSASTGEHEQYF. Together with reference TRBV7-9 and TRBJ2-7, the CDR3 gives the full variable domain: DTGVSQNPRHKITKRGQNVTFRCDPISEHNRLYWYRQTLGQGPEFLTYFQNEAQLEKSRLLSDRFSAERPKGSFSTLEIQRTEQGDSAMYLCASSSASTGEHEQYFGPGTRLTVT.

The gene calls are TRBV4-1 and TRBJ1-2, with 7 nucleotides matching TRBD1. CDR1 is MGHRA, CDR2 YSYEKL, per germline. Trimming at V came to 4 bases and at J to 0 bases, leaving 5 bases not matched to a gene. The CDR3 is made up of 15 amino acids. The CDR3 DNA reads TGCGCCAGCAGCCGTGAGGGGGCCGCTAACTATGGCTACACCTTC. Translating gives CASSREGAANYGYTF.

This chain connects TRBV11-1 to TRBJ2-3; tentatively, D is TRBD2 (5 bases). Germline V gene sequence: CDR1 SGHAT, CDR2 FQDESV (reference sequence). V lost 5 bases to trimming and J lost 0 bases, with 9 bases between them. The CDR3 sequence is 14 residues long. CDR3 sequence reads: CASSPTISTDTQYF. The CDR3 region has the DNA TGTGCCAGCAGCCCGACTATCAGCACAGATACGCAGTATTTT.

The V and J genes are TRBV19 and TRBJ2-2, with TRBD2 matching over 7 bases. The CDR3 sequence is 15 residues long. J gave up 1 base and V 5 bases, and 4 bases lay outside the gene matches. CDR1 LNHDA and CDR2 SQIVND come from the germline V gene (reference sequence). CDR3 coding DNA: TGTGCCAGTAGTCGGGCGGGAGTGAACACCGGGGAGCTGTTTTTT. This translates into CASSRAGVNTGELFF.

This chain links TRBV29-1 with TRBJ1-1; TRBD1 might be the D (5 bases). Between the trimmed V and J ends, which lost 4 bases and 8 bases, there was a span of 11 bases. The CDR3 consists of 11 residues. Germline values: CDR1 SQVTM, CDR2 ANQGSEA. The CDR3, as DNA: TGCAGCGTTGGGAACCCAGGGGAAGCTTTCTTT. Its translation is CSVGNPGEAFF.

The chain carries TRBV6-5 and TRBJ1-1; TRBD1 agrees at 7 bases. The CDR3 runs 15 residues. Germline lookup yields CDR1 MNHEY and CDR2 SVGAGI. Trimming cost V 2 bases and J 6 bases; bases outside gene matches: 9. The CDR3 here is CASSYRKTGRSEAFF. Written as DNA, the CDR3 is TGTGCCAGCAGTTACAGAAAGACAGGGCGGTCTGAAGCTTTCTTT.

This clone was recorded only once. V and J are TRBV5-4 and TRBJ2-3; 12 bases line up with TRBD2. This CDR3 spans 16 amino acids. J gave up 5 bases and V 1 base, and 5 bases lay outside the gene matches. Germline V gene data show CDR1 as SGHNT and CDR2 as YYREEE (reference sequence). The CDR3: CASSLRASGRGDTQYF. The DNA for the CDR3 is TGTGCCAGCAGCTTGCGGGCTAGCGGGAGGGGAGATACGCAGTATTTT. The whole variable domain, remainder taken from reference TRBV5-4 and TRBJ2-3, is ETGVTQSPTHLIKTRGQQVTLRCSSQSGHNTVSWYQQALGQGPQFIFQYYREEENGRGNFPPRFSGLQFPNYSSELNVNALELDDSALYLCASSLRASGRGDTQYFGPGTRLTVL.

The rearrangement joins TRBV28 to TRBJ2-1, with D maybe TRBD1 (9 bases). Germline loops: CDR1 MDHEN, CDR2 SYDVKM. The length of the CDR3 is 19 residues. V gave up 4 bases and J gave up 0 bases, with 22 bases separating them. CDR3 nucleotide sequence: TGTGCCAGCAGTTCGTACCCGGGGGGGACAGGGAGCTCCTACAATGAGCAGTTCTTC. It yields the protein CASSSYPGGTGSSYNEQFF.

This chain connects TRBV7-1 to TRBJ2-2; D perhaps matches TRBD1 (5 bases). Being an ORF, TRBV7-1 has a function that is uncertain. CDR3 length: 14 amino acids. The germline V and J ends were trimmed by 3 bases and 6 bases, with 11 bases remaining between them. CDR3 sequence: CASSSQSGSGELFF. The CDR3 nucleotides are TGTGCCAGCAGCTCTCAATCAGGGTCCGGGGAGCTGTTTTTT.